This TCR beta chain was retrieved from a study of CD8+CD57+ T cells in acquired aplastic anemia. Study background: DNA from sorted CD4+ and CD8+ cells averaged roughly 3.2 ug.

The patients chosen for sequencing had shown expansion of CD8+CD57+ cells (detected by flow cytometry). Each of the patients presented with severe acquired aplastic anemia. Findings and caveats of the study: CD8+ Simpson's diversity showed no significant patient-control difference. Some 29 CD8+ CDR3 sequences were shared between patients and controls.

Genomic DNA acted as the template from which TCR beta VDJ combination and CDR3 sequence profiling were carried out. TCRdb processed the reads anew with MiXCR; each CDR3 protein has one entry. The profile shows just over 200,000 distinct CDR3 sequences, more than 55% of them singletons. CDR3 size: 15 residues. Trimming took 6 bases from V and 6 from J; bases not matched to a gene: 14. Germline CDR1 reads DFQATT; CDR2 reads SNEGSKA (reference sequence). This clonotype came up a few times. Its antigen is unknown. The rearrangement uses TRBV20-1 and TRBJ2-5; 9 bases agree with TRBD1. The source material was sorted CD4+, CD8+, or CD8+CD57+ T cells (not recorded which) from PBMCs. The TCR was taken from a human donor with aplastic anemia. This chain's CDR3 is CSATTGGVIRQTQYF. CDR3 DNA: TGCAGTGCGACCACAGGGGGCGTGATTAGGCAGACCCAGTACTTC.